The following is a T cell receptor beta chain sequence with its context. The data belong to a study of T cell changes during pregnancy in multiple sclerosis. This table comes from immunoSEQ multiplex PCR, and its TCRdb copy is limited to in-frame clones, with some not included. Of 57,000 or so clones listed, roughly 87% are singletons. Germline-derived CDR1 and CDR2 are SQVTM and ANQGSEA. This CDR3 region has 14 residues. V trimming: 5 bases; J trimming: 2 bases; junction bases outside the gene matches: 7. This receptor was identified in a female donor in good health, enrolled as a control in a pregnancy study. Sequenced material: peripheral blood, taken in the third trimester of pregnancy. The gene calls are TRBV29-1 and TRBJ1-1, with 8 positions matching TRBD1. The CDR3 is CSVQFGQGNTEAFF. DNA for the CDR3: TGCAGCGTTCAATTTGGACAGGGAAACACTGAAGCTTTCTTT. Drawing the rest from reference TRBV29-1 and TRBJ1-1, the complete variable domain is SAVISQKPSRDICQRGTSLTIQCQVDSQVTMMFWYRQQPGQSLTLIATANQGSEATYESGFVIDKFPISRPNLTFSTLTVSNMSPEDSSIYLCSVQFGQGNTEAFFGQGTRLTVV.